The 27 T cell receptor beta chains listed next were all sequenced from one sample in a study of blood T cell repertoires in COVID-19. TCRdb's copy holds only in-frame clones and misses some; the assay was immunoSEQ multiplex PCR. The sample has approximately 150,000 clones, more than 75% seen once; the top ten hold over 8.5%. Sequenced sample: peripheral blood. The source is a woman aged 45 to 65 with active or convalescent COVID-19.

V and J are TRBV7-8 and TRBJ2-1, with TRBD2 matching over 11 bases. V trimming: 5 bases; J trimming: 6 bases; junction bases outside the gene matches: 6. This CDR3 region has 15 residues. Germline V gene lookup returns CDR1 SGHVS and CDR2 FQNEAQ. The CDR3 loop is CASSRTSGSRNEQFF. As DNA, the CDR3 is TGTGCCAGCAGCCGAACTAGCGGGAGCCGCAATGAGCAGTTCTTC.

This clone was observed a single time. The chain recombines TRBV7-9 with TRBJ2-1; D gene ambiguous. Looked up from germline, CDR1 is SEHNR and CDR2 is FQNEAQ (reference sequence). This CDR3 contains 14 residues. Trimming shortened V by 5 bases and J by 5 bases, and 13 bases separated the two germline ends. CDR3 nucleotide sequence: TGTGCCAGCAGCCCGCGACTCTGGGACAATGAGCAGTTCTTC. Its protein product is CASSPRLWDNEQFF.

The chain has TRBV7-8 and TRBJ1-2, with 8 bases that match TRBD1. The germline V gene encodes CDR1 SGHVS and CDR2 FQNEAQ. This CDR3 spans 15 amino acids. Losses at the gene ends were 5 bases for V and 7 bases for J; bases not matched to a gene: 12. CDR3 in amino acids: CASSVRQGSDTGYTF. As DNA, the CDR3 is TGTGCCAGCAGCGTACGACAGGGGTCTGATACTGGCTACACCTTC.

This chain uses TRBV4-3 with TRBJ2-2; 9 bases are a match to TRBD1. J was trimmed by 0 bases and V by 1 base; bases with no gene match: 9. Germline assignment: CDR1 LGHNA and CDR2 YSLEER. The CDR3 is made up of 19 amino acids. The CDR3 protein is CASSQVSSNRGPNTGELFF. The CDR3 nucleotides are TGCGCCAGCAGCCAAGTTTCTTCAAACAGGGGGCCGAACACCGGGGAGCTGTTTTTT.

The J gene is TRBJ2-3, the V gene TRBV14; 7 nucleotides match TRBD1. J gave up 5 bases and V 0 bases, and 2 bases lay outside the gene matches. The germline CDR1 and CDR2 sequences are SGHDN and FVKESK. This CDR3 contains 14 residues. CDR3 sequence (DNA): TGTGCCAGCAGCCAAGAACCAGGGGGAGATACGCAGTATTTT. Translated, it gives CASSQEPGGDTQYF.

This clone occurred once. This CDR3 is also generated by other DNA sequences in the sample. CDR3 coding DNA: TGTGCCAGCAGCTCAACAGGGAACTCTGGAAACACCATATATTTT. It specifies CASSSTGNSGNTIYF. The chain carries TRBV9 and TRBJ1-3; weak D call: TRBD1 (6 bases). CDR3 length: 15 amino acids. CDR1 and CDR2 (germline): SGDLS, YYNGEE. V shed 4 bases and J shed 0 bases, with 11 bases lying between them.

The chain joins TRBV6-5 to TRBJ1-1; D is ambiguous. Trimming stripped 8 bases from V and 8 bases from J, with 21 bases between. The CDR3 runs to 14 residues. Per germline, CDR1 MNHEY and CDR2 SVGAGI. The CDR3 nucleotides read TGTGCCAGCCTTTGGCGTCAGGTTGAGAAAGAAGCTTTCTTT. Its protein is CASLWRQVEKEAFF.

The V gene is TRBV13, the J gene TRBJ1-2; possible D gene TRBD1, 5 bases. Looked up from germline, CDR1 is PRHDT and CDR2 is FYEKMQ (reference sequence). V dropped 5 bases and J dropped 2 bases, with 9 bases sitting between them. CDR3 size: 13 residues. The CDR3 reads CASSLTGNYGYTF. The CDR3 nucleotides read TGTGCCAGCAGCCTCACAGGAAACTATGGCTACACCTTC.

This clone came up once. The V call is TRBV9, the J call TRBJ1-2; 8 nucleotides line up with TRBD1. The germline CDR1 and CDR2 sequences are SGDLS and YYNGEE. Trimming removed 0 bases from V and 4 bases from J; junction bases left unmatched: 5. The CDR3 covers 15 residues. CDR3 in DNA: TGTGCCAGCAGCGTAGAAGGACAGGGCCTCTATGGCTACACCTTC. Protein sequence: CASSVEGQGLYGYTF.

The chain uses TRBV4-1 and TRBJ2-3, with TRBD1 as a possible D gene (6 bases). Germline-derived CDR1 and CDR2 are MGHRA and YSYEKL. Trimming removed 4 bases at V and 1 base at J, with 18 bases between. This CDR3 has 17 amino acids. The CDR3 region is CASSRTAQGRGTDTQYF. The CDR3 nucleotides read TGCGCCAGCAGCCGAACCGCCCAGGGGCGAGGCACAGATACGCAGTATTTT.

V and J are TRBV13 and TRBJ2-3, with 10 nucleotides matching TRBD2. The germline V gene has CDR1 PRHDT and CDR2 FYEKMQ (reference sequence). The CDR3 sequence is 15 residues long. The J segment lost 0 bases and the V segment lost 5 bases, leaving 2 bases of the junction unmatched. The CDR3 nucleotides read TGTGCCAGCAGCGGACTAGCGGTCAGCACAGATACGCAGTATTTT. This codes for CASSGLAVSTDTQYF.

The chain links TRBV7-2 to TRBJ1-1; 8 positions agree with TRBD1. The CDR3 length is 19 residues. With 4 bases clipped from V and 0 bases from J, the junction kept 16 bases outside the gene matches. Germline assignment: CDR1 SGHTA and CDR2 FQGNSA. The CDR3 DNA sequence: TGTGCCAGCAGCTACTATACACAGGGGGGTAACTTCATGAACACTGAAGCTTTCTTT. Amino acids: CASSYYTQGGNFMNTEAFF.

The CDR3 is CASSLAGEQFF. CDR3 coding DNA: TGTGCCAGCAGTTTAGCGGGAGAGCAGTTCTTC. This rearrangement joins TRBV27 to TRBJ2-1; possible D gene TRBD2, 6 bases. The ends were cut back, 2 bases at V and 10 bases at J, with 6 bases in the middle. The CDR3 has 11 residues. Germline V gives CDR1 MNHEY, CDR2 SMNVEV (reference sequence).

This clone showed up just a few times. The chain links TRBV7-8 to TRBJ1-1; D unclear. V was pared by 0 bases and J by 7 bases, with 6 bases between. Germline V gene lookup returns CDR1 SGHVS and CDR2 FQNEAQ. This CDR3 is built from 12 residues. The CDR3 DNA follows: TGTGCCAGCAGCTTAGCATCCGGTGAAGCTTTCTTT. Its protein product is CASSLASGEAFF. Complete variable domain (other parts from reference TRBV7-8 and TRBJ1-1): GAGVSQSPRYKVAKRGQDVALRCDPISGHVSLFWYQQALGQGPEFLTYFQNEAQLDKSGLPSDRFFAERPEGSVSTLKIQRTQQEDSAVYLCASSLASGEAFFGQGTRLTVV.

CDR3 residues: CASSINRWTGTGSGANVLTF. The CDR3 region has the DNA TGTGCCAGTAGTATAAACCGGTGGACAGGAACGGGCTCTGGGGCCAACGTCCTGACTTTC. The chain carries TRBV19 and TRBJ2-6; 7 nucleotides agree with TRBD1. V gave up 2 bases and J gave up 0 bases; unmatched junction bases: 13. The CDR3 extends over 20 amino acids. Germline-derived CDR1 and CDR2 are LNHDA and SQIVND (reference sequence).

This chain links TRBV3-1 (or the pseudogene TRBV3-2) with TRBJ2-7, with 10 bases aligning to TRBD2. Germline CDR1 is LGHDT and CDR2 is YNNKEL (reference sequence). J gave up 4 bases and V 5 bases, and 14 bases lay outside the gene matches. The CDR3 extends over 17 amino acids. Here the CDR3 reads CASSEAFRGTSEYEQYF. In nucleotides, the CDR3 is TGTGCCAGCAGCGAGGCATTTCGTGGGACTAGCGAATACGAGCAGTACTTC.

The V and J genes are TRBV4-3 and TRBJ1-2; D is uncertain. With 0 bases removed from V and 10 bases from J, the gap between germline ends came to 12 bases. CDR1 and CDR2 (germline): LGHNA, YSLEER. The CDR3 consists of 13 residues. The CDR3 here is CASSQDLGQAYTF. The CDR3 DNA sequence: TGCGCCAGCAGCCAAGATTTGGGCCAAGCCTACACCTTC.

The chain links TRBV6-5 to TRBJ1-2; D remains unclear. The germline gives CDR1 MNHEY, CDR2 SVGAGI. This CDR3 has 14 residues. Trimming left V 2 bases short and J 2 bases short, with 9 bases between. As DNA, the CDR3 is TGTGCCAGCAGTTACCGAGCGGAGAACTATGGCTACACCTTC. This translates into CASSYRAENYGYTF.

V is TRBV15 and J is TRBJ1-5, with TRBD1 identical over 7 bases. The V and J ends lost 3 bases and 0 bases, in that order; junction bases with no gene match: 11. The CDR3 is 18 residues long. The germline V gene has CDR1 LNHNV and CDR2 YYDKDF (reference sequence). In DNA, the CDR3 is TGTGCCACCAGCAGGGGGCTACAGGGGACTTATAGCAATCAGCCCCAGCATTTT. Translated, it gives CATSRGLQGTYSNQPQHF. Looking up the rest from reference TRBV15 and TRBJ1-5 gives the full variable domain: DAMVIQNPRYQVTQFGKPVTLSCSQTLNHNVMYWYQQKSSQAPKLLFHYYDKDFNNEADTPDNFQSRRPNTSFCFLDIRSPGLGDTAMYLCATSRGLQGTYSNQPQHFGDGTRLSIL.

The genes are TRBV7-2 and TRBJ2-7; 8 nucleotides line up with TRBD1. There are 15 residues in the CDR3. V was clipped by 1 base and J by 7 bases; unmatched bases: 9. The germline V gene has CDR1 SGHTA and CDR2 FQGNSA. Here the CDR3 reads CASSLVGQGAKEQYF. For the CDR3, the DNA is TGTGCCAGCAGCTTAGTTGGGCAGGGGGCGAAAGAGCAGTACTTC. The complete variable domain, with remaining parts taken from reference TRBV7-2 and TRBJ2-7, reads GAGVSQSPSNKVTEKGKDVELRCDPISGHTALYWYRQSLGQGLEFLIYFQGNSAPDKSGLPSDRFSAERTGGSVSTLTIQRTQQEDSAVYLCASSLVGQGAKEQYFGPGTRLTVT.

This clone showed up just once. This sequence joins TRBV28 and TRBJ2-1; no reliable D call. The CDR3 covers 18 residues. Germline V gene sequence: CDR1 MDHEN, CDR2 SYDVKM. V was clipped by 3 bases and J by 0 bases, with 18 bases between them. The CDR3 here is CASSLPAETGSSYNEQFF. The DNA of the CDR3 is TGTGCCAGCAGTTTGCCCGCTGAGACTGGCAGCTCCTACAATGAGCAGTTCTTC.

The chain joins TRBV7-8 to TRBJ1-1, with 7 bases fitting TRBD1. Germline V gene lookup returns CDR1 SGHVS and CDR2 FQNEAQ. V was clipped by 1 base and J by 0 bases; unmatched bases: 5. The CDR3 totals 16 residues. The CDR3: CASSLVGGTVNTEAFF. The DNA of the CDR3 is TGTGCCAGCAGCTTAGTAGGGGGGACAGTGAACACTGAAGCTTTCTTT.

This chain connects TRBV4-1 to TRBJ2-2; D is undetermined. Looked up from germline, CDR1 is MGHRA and CDR2 is YSYEKL. V lost 1 base, J lost 4 bases, and 10 bases lay in between. This CDR3 has 15 residues. The CDR3: CASSQGVAATGELFF. DNA of the CDR3: TGCGCCAGCAGCCAAGGGGTGGCGGCCACCGGGGAGCTGTTTTTT.

The V gene is TRBV7-9, the J gene TRBJ2-5, with TRBD1 as a possible D gene (5 bases). The V and J ends lost 5 bases and 5 bases respectively, with 9 bases between them. The CDR3 has 12 residues. Germline CDR1 and CDR2: SEHNR and FQNEAQ (reference sequence). The CDR3 region has the DNA TGTGCCAGCAGCCCAAACAGGGAGACCCAGTACTTC. Protein product: CASSPNRETQYF.

Here the CDR3 reads CASSQEAGIGNQPQHF. The CDR3 bases are TGTGCCAGCAGCCAAGAAGCGGGGATAGGGAATCAGCCCCAGCATTTT. The chain is built from TRBV4-2 and TRBJ1-5, with D unclear. The CDR3 runs 16 residues. V dropped 0 bases and J dropped 4 bases, with 13 bases sitting between them. Looked up from germline, CDR1 is LGHNA and CDR2 is YNFKEQ.

The chain has TRBV5-4 and TRBJ2-5, with TRBD2 matching 14 bases. V lost 5 bases and J lost 1; bases outside the gene matches: 4. Germline V CDR1 and CDR2: SGHNT, YYREEE (reference sequence). The CDR3 contains 16 residues. The CDR3 DNA sequence: TGTGCCAGCAGTCTCGGACTAGCGGGGGGCCAAGAGACCCAGTACTTC. It yields the protein CASSLGLAGGQETQYF.

DNA for the CDR3: TGTGCCAGCAGCGTACGTAGCGGGGGGGCCCGGGGCACCGGGGAGCTGTTTTTT. Amino acid sequence: CASSVRSGGARGTGELFF. The J gene is TRBJ2-2, the V gene TRBV9; 11 bases fit TRBD2. J was trimmed by 4 bases and V by 1 base; bases with no gene match: 9. Germline CDR1 SGDLS, CDR2 YYNGEE. The CDR3 loop spans 18 amino acids.